This T cell receptor (beta chain) was sequenced during a study of PD-L1 blockade in urothelial cancer. Study-level background: Atezolizumab was started by patients in the mid-2010s at 1,200 mg intravenously every 3 weeks. Most patients, about 85% of the roughly 29, were males with bladder-origin cancer. Median T cell yield from blood was approximately 150,000.

V was pared by 6 bases and J by 8 bases, with 11 bases of the junction left unmatched. CDR3 length equals 16 residues. Germline CDR1 reads MDHEN; CDR2 reads SYDVKM. This table comes from immunoSEQ multiplex PCR, and its TCRdb copy is limited to in-frame clones, with some not included. The sample has tens of thousands of clones; around nine tenths are singletons. This clone occurred once. Material: PBMCs, obtained around atezolizumab (anti-PD-L1) treatment. The V call is TRBV28, the J call TRBJ1-4; 11 nucleotides align to TRBD1. The receptor was derived from a man in his sixties with urothelial cancer. The CDR3 is CASSSTGTGGREKLFF. The CDR3 DNA is TGTGCCAGCAGCTCCACCGGGACAGGGGGTCGGGAAAAACTGTTTTTT.